The sequence of this TCR beta chain was determined in a study of cytomegalovirus exposure and HLA in healthy donors. In the study overall: Among the 350 to 500 donors who were genotyped, 81% fell in the genetic ancestry cluster that is associated with self-reported Caucasian donors.

PCR amplification relied on 60 Vbeta primers (plus 13 Jbeta primers). Only in-frame clones appear in the TCRdb table, and some are missing; sequencing was by immunoSEQ multiplex PCR. The sample records around 130,000 clones, 73% being singletons. General study points: The authors enumerated roughly 180 TCR beta chains as linked to cytomegalovirus.

In germline, CDR1 is MNHEY, CDR2 SMNVEV (reference sequence). This CDR3 is built from 14 residues. Unmatched junction bases numbered 5, after V lost 6 bases and J lost 4 bases. Worth noting for this clone: Its specificity is unknown.

This TCR was recovered from a woman aged 40 to 55 in good health and CMV-seropositive. The V and J genes are TRBV27 and TRBJ2-7; 11 nucleotides agree with TRBD2. Input material: PBMCs. The CDR3: CASRRLAGPYEQYF. In DNA, the CDR3 is TGTGCCAGCAGGCGACTAGCGGGACCATACGAGCAGTACTTC.